Listed below are T cell receptor beta chains from one sample, sequenced in a study of human T cells and chemical hapten exposure. TCRdb passed the RACE reads through MiXCR, listing each CDR3 protein once. The sample has 50,000 to 75,000 distinct CDR3 sequences, approximately 11% seen once; the top ten hold more than 2%. Sequenced material: whole blood, taken in connection with sensitization to the hapten diphenylcyclopropenone (DPC). All receptors come from a woman between 25 and 40 years old with alopecia areata. Some clones in this sample may be carry-over from other donors' samples. Each CDR3 is given with its conserved first and last residue. Fields, in order: clone size, J gene, CDR3 length, D gene, V gene, CDR3 DNA, CDR3 protein. A D gene is named only where the DNA matches it firmly. Size is omitted from some rows. Given values are once, few, many or a class for expanded clones.

few,TRBJ1-1,14,NA,TRBV12-3/TRBV12-4,TGTGCCAGCAGTTTATCTGGCGGGAACACTGAAGCTTTCTTT,CASSLSGGNTEAFF
few,TRBJ2-3,13,NA,TRBV10-3,TGTGCCATCAGCTTAGCGTCGTCCGGTACGCAGTATTTT,CAISLASSGTQYF
NA,TRBJ2-2,15,TRBD1,TRBV7-8,TGTGCCAGCAGCTCCACGGACAGGGTCACCGGGGAGCTGTTTTTT,CASSSTDRVTGELFF
few,TRBJ2-1,13,NA,TRBV28,TGTGCCAGCACCCCTCGAGGGCCTAATGAGCAGTTCTTC,CASTPRGPNEQFF
NA,TRBJ1-6,15,NA,TRBV10-3,TGTGCCATCAGTGCTGCGAGCTCCTATAATTCACCCCTCCACTTT,CAISAASSYNSPLHF
NA,TRBJ2-7,15,NA,TRBV15,TGTGCCACCAGCGCCCCCGGCCCCAGGGCCTACGAGCAGTACTTC,CATSAPGPRAYEQYF
many,TRBJ2-1,15,NA,TRBV20-1,TGCAGTGCTAGGGGGCTTAGCCTCGCCTACAATGAGCAGTTCTTC,CSARGLSLAYNEQFF
few,TRBJ1-1,13,NA,TRBV20-1,TGCAGTGCTAGAAGGAGCATGAACACTGAAGCTTTCTTT,CSARRSMNTEAFF
few,TRBJ2-6,16,TRBD1,TRBV4-1,TGCGCCAGCAGCCAGCAGGGGGACTCTGGGGCCAACGTCCTGACTTTC,CASSQQGDSGANVLTF
NA,TRBJ2-5,15,TRBD2,TRBV18,TGTGCCAGCACACCACTCGAACTAGCGGAAGAGACCCAGTACTTC,CASTPLELAEETQYF
few,TRBJ2-5,13,NA,TRBV18,TGTGCCAGCTCACCAGGGGTCGCGGAGACCCAGTACTTC,CASSPGVAETQYF
NA,TRBJ2-3,16,NA,TRBV18,TGTGCCAGCTCACCAATTGGGGGAGCTTCGGCAGATACGCAGTATTTT,CASSPIGGASADTQYF
few,TRBJ1-6,14,NA,TRBV19,TGTGCCAGTACCTCCCCGGACACTAATTCACCCCTCCACTTT,CASTSPDTNSPLHF